These 9 T cell receptor beta chains share one sample of origin, sequenced in a study of T cells in Graves' hyperthyroidism and ophthalmopathy. It was RNA transcripts that yielded the amplified TCR beta CDR3 regions. First-round RT-PCR targeting the TCR CDR3 was performed with the HTBI primer set. Each CDR3 protein gets one entry after TCRdb re-called the multiplex PCR reads with MiXCR. Of 250,000 or so distinct CDR3 sequences listed, just over 14% are singletons. The sequencing sample was made of blood. Every receptor here comes from a woman aged 35 to 49 with Graves' hyperthyroidism that later progressed to Graves' ophthalmopathy.

The chain joins TRBV2 to TRBJ2-1; possibly TRBD2 for D (5 bases). V lost 7 bases and J lost 4, with 8 bases in between. There are 12 residues in the CDR3. Germline CDR1 SNHLY, CDR2 FYNNEI. In nucleotides, the CDR3 is TGTGCCAGCAATACGGGATACAATGAGCAGTTCTTC. Its protein is CASNTGYNEQFF. Filled out from reference TRBV2 and TRBJ2-1, the complete variable domain reads EPEVTQTPSHQVTQMGQEVILRCVPISNHLYFYWYRQILGQKVEFLVSFYNNEISEKSEIFDDQFSVERPDGSNFTLKIRSTKLEDSAMYFCASNTGYNEQFFGPGTRLTVL.

This clonotype was observed at least ten times. The chain joins TRBV12-3 or TRBV12-4 to TRBJ2-7; maybe TRBD2 (7 bases). The CDR3 has 14 residues. The V end lost 7 bases, the J end lost 5 bases, and 18 bases lay between the germline ends. The CDR3 reads CASTPGGRDDEQYF. As DNA, the CDR3 is TGTGCCAGCACCCCGGGGGGCAGGGACGACGAGCAGTACTTC.

Ten or more counts support this clonotype. V is TRBV27 and J is TRBJ1-1; D might be TRBD1 (5 bases). Germline CDR1 reads MNHEY; CDR2 reads SMNVEV (reference sequence). V dropped 1 base and J dropped 0 bases, with 6 bases sitting between them. CDR3 length: 14 residues. The CDR3 bases are TGTGCCAGCAGTTTATTAGGGGTGAACACTGAAGCTTTCTTT. It is translated as CASSLLGVNTEAFF.

The table lists this clonotype with many counts. The chain uses TRBV11-2 and TRBJ2-7, with 11 positions matching TRBD2. Germline V lookup: CDR1 SGHAT, CDR2 FQNNGV. Trimming cost V 1 base and J 3 bases; bases outside gene matches: 5. The CDR3 is 16 amino acids. The CDR3 nucleotides are TGTGCCAGCAGCTTAGTTCGAGGACTAGCGGGCTACGAGCAGTACTTC. Encoded protein: CASSLVRGLAGYEQYF.

Only a few counts were recorded for this clonotype. The chain joins TRBV5-6 to TRBJ2-1; TRBD2 matches at 13 bases. CDR1 and CDR2 from the germline V gene are SGHDT and YYEEEE. The CDR3 has 19 residues. J gave up 4 bases and V 4 bases, and 14 bases lay outside the gene matches. The CDR3, as DNA: TGTGCCAGCAGCCTACCGGGACTAGCGGGATCCTTTTCTTACAATGAGCAGTTCTTC. Its translation: CASSLPGLAGSFSYNEQFF.

This clonotype was detected ten times or more. The V gene is TRBV5-1, the J gene TRBJ2-7, with 9 bases identical to TRBD2. Germline CDR1 SGHRS, CDR2 YFSETQ. The CDR3 consists of 14 residues. V dropped 4 bases and J dropped 5; count of bases not matched to a gene: 7. CDR3 sequence (DNA): TGCGCCAGCAGCGGAACCGGGACTAGCCACGAGCAGTACTTC. As protein: CASSGTGTSHEQYF.

V and J are TRBV19 and TRBJ2-7; TRBD1 matches at 9 bases. Germline CDR1 and CDR2: LNHDA and SQIVND (reference sequence). The CDR3 has 11 residues. Trimming removed 10 bases from V and 7 bases from J; junction bases left unmatched: 5. The CDR3 DNA reads as TGTGCCACCGGGACAGGGCAAGAGCAGTACTTC. It yields the protein CATGTGQEQYF.

V is TRBV29-1 and J is TRBJ1-2; D is unresolved. Per germline, CDR1 SQVTM and CDR2 ANQGSEA. Trimming left V 5 bases short and J 2 bases short, with 6 bases between. This CDR3 contains 11 residues. The CDR3 is CSVISNYGYTF. Written as DNA, the CDR3 is TGCAGCGTTATCTCAAACTATGGCTACACCTTC.

The chain joins TRBV6-2 or TRBV6-3 to TRBJ2-5; tentatively, D is TRBD1 (6 bases). Trimming removed 3 bases at V and 4 bases at J, with 21 bases between. Germline V CDR1 and CDR2: MNHEY, SVGEGT. The CDR3 spans 17 residues. CDR3 residues: CASSYPRDTRRRETQYF. The CDR3 coding sequence is TGTGCCAGCAGTTATCCTCGGGACACCAGACGGAGAGAGACCCAGTACTTC.